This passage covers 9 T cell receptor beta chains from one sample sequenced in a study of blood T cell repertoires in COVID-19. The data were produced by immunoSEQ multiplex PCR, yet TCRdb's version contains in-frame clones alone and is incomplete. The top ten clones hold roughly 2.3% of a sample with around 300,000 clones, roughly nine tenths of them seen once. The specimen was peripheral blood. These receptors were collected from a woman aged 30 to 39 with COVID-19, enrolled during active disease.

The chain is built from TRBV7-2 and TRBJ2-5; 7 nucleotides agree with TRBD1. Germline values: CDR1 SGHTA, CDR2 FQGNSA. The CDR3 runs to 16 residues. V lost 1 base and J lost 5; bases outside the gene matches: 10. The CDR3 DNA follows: TGTGCCAGCAGCTTAGTTTGGGAGACAGGGAAGGAGACCCAGTACTTC. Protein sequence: CASSLVWETGKETQYF.

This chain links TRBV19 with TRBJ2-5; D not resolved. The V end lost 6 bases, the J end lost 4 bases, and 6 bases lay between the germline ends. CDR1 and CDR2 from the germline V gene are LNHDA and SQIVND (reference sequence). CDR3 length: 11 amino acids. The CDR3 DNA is TGTGCCAGTAGAGCCGGAGAGACCCAGTACTTC. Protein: CASRAGETQYF.

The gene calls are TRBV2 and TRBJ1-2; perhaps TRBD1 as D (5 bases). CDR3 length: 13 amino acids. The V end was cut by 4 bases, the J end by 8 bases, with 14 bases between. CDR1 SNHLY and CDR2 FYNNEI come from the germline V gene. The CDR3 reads CASSVVMGGGYTF. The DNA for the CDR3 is TGTGCCAGCAGTGTAGTAATGGGGGGAGGCTACACCTTC.

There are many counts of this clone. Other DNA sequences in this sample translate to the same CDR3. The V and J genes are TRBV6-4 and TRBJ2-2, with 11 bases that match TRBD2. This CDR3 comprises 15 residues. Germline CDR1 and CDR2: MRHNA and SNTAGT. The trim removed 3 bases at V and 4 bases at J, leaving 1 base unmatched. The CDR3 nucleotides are TGTGCCAGCAGTGAAGGGACTAGCGGCACCGGGGAGCTGTTTTTT. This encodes CASSEGTSGTGELFF.

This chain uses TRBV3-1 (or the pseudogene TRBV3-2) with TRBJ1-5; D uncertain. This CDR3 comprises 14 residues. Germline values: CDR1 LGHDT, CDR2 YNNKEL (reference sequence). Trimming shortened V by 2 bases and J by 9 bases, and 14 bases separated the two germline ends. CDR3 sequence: CASSQSLGVTPQHF. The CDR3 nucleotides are TGTGCCAGCAGCCAATCCCTCGGGGTAACGCCCCAGCATTTT.

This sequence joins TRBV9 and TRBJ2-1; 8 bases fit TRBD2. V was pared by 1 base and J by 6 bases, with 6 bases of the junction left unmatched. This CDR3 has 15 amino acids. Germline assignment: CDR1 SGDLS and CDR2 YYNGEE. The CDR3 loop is CASSVTGGSPNEQFF. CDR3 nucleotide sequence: TGTGCCAGCAGCGTAACGGGAGGGTCCCCCAATGAGCAGTTCTTC. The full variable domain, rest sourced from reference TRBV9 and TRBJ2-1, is DSGVTQTPKHLITATGQRVTLRCSPRSGDLSVYWYQQSLDQGLQFLIQYYNGEERAKGNILERFSAQQFPDLHSELNLSSLELGDSALYFCASSVTGGSPNEQFFGPGTRLTVL.

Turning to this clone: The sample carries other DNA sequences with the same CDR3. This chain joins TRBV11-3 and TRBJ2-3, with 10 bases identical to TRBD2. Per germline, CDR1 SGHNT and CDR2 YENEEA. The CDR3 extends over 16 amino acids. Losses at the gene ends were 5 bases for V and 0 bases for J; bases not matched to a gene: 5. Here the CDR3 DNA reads TGTGCCAGCAGCCTGCGACTAGCGGGTAGCACAGATACGCAGTATTTT. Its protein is CASSLRLAGSTDTQYF.

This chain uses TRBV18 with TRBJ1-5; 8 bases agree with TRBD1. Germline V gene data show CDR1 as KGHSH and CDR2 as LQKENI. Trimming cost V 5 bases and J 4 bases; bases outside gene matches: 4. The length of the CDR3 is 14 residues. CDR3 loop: CASSTTGGNQPQHF. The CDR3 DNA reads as TGTGCCAGCTCAACAACAGGGGGAAATCAGCCCCAGCATTTT. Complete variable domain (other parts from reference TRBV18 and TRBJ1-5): NAGVMQNPRHLVRRRGQEARLRCSPMKGHSHVYWYRQLPEEGLKFMVYLQKENIIDESGMPKERFSAEFPKEGPSILRIQQVVRGDSAAYFCASSTTGGNQPQHFGDGTRLSIL.

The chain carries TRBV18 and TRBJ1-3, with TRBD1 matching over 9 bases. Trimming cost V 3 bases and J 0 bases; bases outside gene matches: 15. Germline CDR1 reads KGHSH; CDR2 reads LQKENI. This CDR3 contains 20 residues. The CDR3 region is CASSPWVRDRESDSGNTIYF. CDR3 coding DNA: TGTGCCAGCTCACCTTGGGTTCGGGACAGGGAGTCGGACTCTGGAAACACCATATATTTT.